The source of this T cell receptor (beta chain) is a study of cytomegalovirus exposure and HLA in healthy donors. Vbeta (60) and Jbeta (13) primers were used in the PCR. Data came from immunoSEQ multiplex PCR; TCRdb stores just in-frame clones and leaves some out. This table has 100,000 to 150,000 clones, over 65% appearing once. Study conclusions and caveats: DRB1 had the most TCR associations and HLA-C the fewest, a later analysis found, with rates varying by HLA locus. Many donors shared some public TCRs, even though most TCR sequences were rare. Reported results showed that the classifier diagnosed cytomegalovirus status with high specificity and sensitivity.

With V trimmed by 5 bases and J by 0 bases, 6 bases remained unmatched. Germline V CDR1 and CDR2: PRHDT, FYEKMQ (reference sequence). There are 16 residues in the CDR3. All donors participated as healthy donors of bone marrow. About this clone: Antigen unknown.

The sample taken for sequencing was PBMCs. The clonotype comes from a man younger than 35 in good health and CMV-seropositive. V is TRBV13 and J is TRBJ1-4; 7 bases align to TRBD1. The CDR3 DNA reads TGTGCCAGCAGCATAAGACAGGGCGCAACTAATGAAAAACTGTTTTTT. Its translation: CASSIRQGATNEKLFF.